This T cell receptor beta chain appears in the sequencing data of a study of technical replicates of blood from a handful of donors. The method was immunoSEQ multiplex PCR; TCRdb's version includes in-frame clones alone and lacks a portion of them. The sample has some 17,000 clones; roughly 84% are singletons. The CDR3 consists of 16 residues. The V end lost 7 bases, the J end lost 1 base, and 19 bases lay between the germline ends. Looked up from germline, CDR1 is SNHLY and CDR2 is FYNNEI. The sample consisted of PBMCs. The origin of this receptor is a human donor in good health. The genes are TRBV2 and TRBJ1-1; D is unresolved. CDR3 nucleotides: TGTGCCAGCACAGGAGTCGGAGGGCAGAGGAACACTGAAGCTTTCTTT. This encodes CASTGVGGQRNTEAFF.